This TCR beta chain was sequenced in a study of blood T cell repertoires in COVID-19. Looking at the study overall: COVID-19 samples collected from the United States, Italy and Spain covered acute and convalescent phases. Sources were T cells, B-cell-depleted T cells, or PBMCs; the material itself was cDNA or gDNA.

In the authors' methods: Estimates of nucleated cell counts were drawn from the amplification of reference gene primers. TCRdb's copy holds only in-frame clones and misses some; the assay was immunoSEQ multiplex PCR. V and J calls and clone size come straight from that table; D and trimming were deduced from the DNA. The repertoire holds about 130,000 clones, with approximately 80% as singletons. CDR1 is MNHEY, CDR2 SMNVEV, per germline (reference sequence). Germline trimming cut 6 bases from V and 6 bases from J; bases unmatched to any gene: 6. The length of the CDR3 is 14 residues. The receptor was derived from a man in his 60s with acute or convalescent COVID-19. This chain uses TRBV27 with TRBJ1-5; 9 nucleotides line up with TRBD1. What was sequenced was peripheral blood. This CDR3 reads CASSWTGDSQPQHF. CDR3 bases: TGTGCCAGCAGCTGGACAGGGGATAGTCAGCCCCAGCATTTT.